This T cell receptor beta chain is from a study of post-analysis software for immune sequencing data. About the study: The disease courses spanned relapsing-remitting, secondary progressive and progressive-relapsing forms of multiple sclerosis.

As to this clonotype: What it binds is not known.

Whole-study results and caveats: Those samples that were prepared in the same batch co-clustered strongly by F measure. The study found significantly lower normalized Chao1 diversity in multiple sclerosis patients than in controls. Included in a set of a few TRBV segments more frequent in patients than controls were TRBV5-6, TRBV5-1 and TRBV20-1.

Carried by the TCR beta cDNA libraries were unique molecular identifiers. Input of roughly 0.95 to 11 million T cells yielded about half a million cDNA molecules. TCRdb reprocessed the PCR reads with MiXCR, giving one entry per CDR3 protein. In the table there are 750,000 to 900,000 distinct CDR3 sequences, 40% to 55% of which are singletons. Losses at the gene ends were 0 bases for V and 7 bases for J; bases not matched to a gene: 5. Germline V lookup: CDR1 LGHNA, CDR2 YSLEER. The CDR3 extends over 14 amino acids. The clonotype originates from a girl aged 10-17 years with multiple sclerosis. Sequenced sample: blood. The chain is built from TRBV4-3 and TRBJ1-2; 7 bases are a match to TRBD1. The CDR3 loop reads CASSQEQGLFGYTF. The CDR3 region has the DNA TGCGCCAGCAGCCAAGAACAGGGGCTTTTTGGCTACACCTTC.